This is a list of T cell receptor beta chains from one sample in a study of blood T cell repertoires in COVID-19. Only in-frame clones appear in the TCRdb table, and some are missing; sequencing was by immunoSEQ multiplex PCR. The sample gives 95,000 to 150,000 clones, about 82% of which show up once; around 5% is in the top ten. The sequencing input was peripheral blood. These receptors were collected from a human donor in a cohort sampled during active COVID-19. Both conserved end residues are part of each CDR3.

CDR3 length	J gene	V gene	CDR3 protein
12	TRBJ2-1	TRBV9	CASSGMGGWQFF
12	TRBJ2-1	TRBV5-1	CASRALAQDLVF
14	TRBJ2-7	TRBV2	CASREGQGRYEQYF
14	TRBJ1-1	TRBV16	CASSQTGLGTEAFF
13	TRBJ1-2	TRBV27	CASSLRGRYGYTF
13	TRBJ1-1	TRBV7-9	CASSLGGQGGAFF
14	TRBJ1-1	TRBV19	CASSRTATNTEAFF
14	TRBJ1-3	TRBV7-2	CASSYNRGANTIYF
16	TRBJ2-1	TRBV27	CASSSHTRRSYNEQFF
14	TRBJ2-7	TRBV6-5	CAGMWTGGSYEQYF
15	TRBJ2-5	TRBV9	CASTPAGGLRETQYF
15	TRBJ2-1	TRBV6-5	CASSFSGASYNEQFF
16	TRBJ2-2	TRBV6-5	CASSYPGGRNTGELFF
15	TRBJ2-7	TRBV5-8	CASSLSGTHPYEQYF
15	TRBJ2-7	TRBV13	CASSLATSGGYEQYF
16	TRBJ2-7	TRBV3-1/TRBV3-2	CASSHIGLAGTYEQYF
14	TRBJ1-6	TRBV19	CASSIIVGRGPLHF
14	TRBJ2-3	TRBV18	CASSPTLSTDTQYF
16	TRBJ2-3	TRBV24-1	CATSDLGLAGVDTQYF
17	TRBJ2-1	TRBV15	CATSREGSGKSYNEQFF
14	TRBJ1-4	TRBV11-2	CASSQGRVDEKLFF
18	TRBJ2-2	TRBV23-1	CASSHPNSGFVNTGELFF
16	TRBJ2-4	TRBV5-1	CASSYRTTGGKNIQYF
15	TRBJ1-1	TRBV7-9	CASSLATGTGYLAFF
14	TRBJ2-7	TRBV10-2	CASSDRGITYEQYF
13	TRBJ1-2	TRBV7-2	CASSLATGGGYTF
16	TRBJ2-3	TRBV19	CASSIDLAGGADTQYF
13	TRBJ2-7	TRBV6-5	CASRTGIPYEQYF
16	TRBJ1-1	TRBV5-1	CASSFVSGVKNTEAFF
14	TRBJ2-1	TRBV6-5	CASTELAGGDRQFF
15	TRBJ1-1	TRBV4-1	CASSQADRDYTEAFF
15	TRBJ2-7	TRBV18	CASSSGTSGSYEQYF
12	TRBJ1-2	TRBV6-5	CASSSTGRGYTF
17	TRBJ2-3	TRBV7-8	CASRGSRDPHRGDTQYF
15	TRBJ2-3	TRBV5-8	CASSPIAGGTDTQYF
15	TRBJ2-7	TRBV2	CASRDMTPGNYEQYF
17	TRBJ1-1	TRBV11-2	CASSPLAYRGGNTEAFF
14	TRBJ2-7	TRBV27	CASSLVPISREQYF
14	TRBJ1-3	TRBV28	CASSLFREGNTIYF
14	TRBJ1-5	TRBV19	CASSIGTAGGPQHF
15	TRBJ2-1	TRBV11-3	CASSLNGDYYNEQFF
15	TRBJ2-3	TRBV5-6	CASRMTSGRTDTQYF
16	TRBJ2-7	TRBV6-6	CASSRQGASNLYEQYF
14	TRBJ1-3	TRBV5-1	CASRSGGSGNTIYF
14	TRBJ1-4	TRBV2	CASFLGRNNEKLFF
15	TRBJ1-5	TRBV6-2/TRBV6-3	CASSYSRVINQPQHF
14	TRBJ2-7	TRBV25-1	CASSDRLLASEQYF
15	TRBJ1-2	TRBV9	CASSPQTGINYGYTF
16	TRBJ2-1	TRBV5-1	CASSFGLAGNYNEQFF
15	TRBJ2-3	TRBV19	CASSMGSAGTDTQYF